This passage covers 3 T cell receptor beta chains from one sample sequenced in a study of OX40 agonist ivuxolimab in advanced cancers. Library creation used the immunoSEQ multiplex PCR assay. What TCRdb holds here is the immuneACCESS table cut down to in-frame rearrangements. Part of the clones is not present; checked against another copy, under half of the missing clones reflect an unresolved V gene, and the others are unexplained. Recorded for this sample are tens of thousands of clones; about 86% of them occurred a single time. Over 1.5% of the sample goes to the ten largest clones. Sample: CD4+ or CD8+ T cells sorted from blood, taken in a trial of the OX40 agonist ivuxolimab. These receptors were taken from an adult with an advanced solid tumor such as melanoma, head and neck, liver or kidney cancer.

The chain employs TRBV7-2 and TRBJ2-7, with a tentative D call TRBD2 (5 bases). V lost 4 bases, J lost 1 base, and 11 bases lay in between. CDR3 length: 14 residues. Germline V gene lookup returns CDR1 SGHTA and CDR2 FQGNSA. CDR3 DNA sequence: TGTGCCAGCAGCTCCTCCCGGGGATCCTACGAGCAGTACTTC. Translation: CASSSSRGSYEQYF.

The chain links TRBV11-3 to TRBJ2-1, with D perhaps assigned TRBD1 or TRBD2 (5 bases each). Germline V CDR1 and CDR2: SGHNT, YENEEA. This CDR3 region has 13 residues. Trimming pared 4 bases from V and 7 bases from J, leaving 11 bases between. CDR3 protein: CASSSGTKNEQFF. CDR3 bases: TGTGCCAGCAGCTCCGGGACCAAGAATGAGCAGTTCTTC.

The CDR3 loop is CASSKGQGTSDTQYF. The CDR3 coding sequence is TGCGCCAGCTCTAAAGGACAGGGGACGTCAGATACGCAGTATTTT. The gene calls are TRBV4-1 and TRBJ2-3, with 9 nucleotides matching TRBD1. The length of the CDR3 is 15 residues. Trimming at V came to 8 bases and at J to 4 bases, leaving 10 bases not matched to a gene. Germline assignment: CDR1 MGHRA and CDR2 YSYEKL.